Sequencing of this T cell receptor beta chain was carried out in a study of graft-versus-host responses after intestinal transplantation. Study summary: Transplantation in recipients was multivisceral, liver-intestinal, or isolated intestinal. Recipients uniformly received anti-thymocyte globulin induction, followed by tacrolimus and steroids for roughly three years.

Produced via immunoSEQ multiplex PCR; TCRdb's table is partial and in-frame only. Among just under 90,000 clones listed, roughly four fifths were seen once. This clone appeared a few times. Its antigen is undetermined. Trimming removed 3 bases at V and 2 bases at J, with 8 bases between. The CDR3 is made up of 13 amino acids. Germline CDR1 MNHNS, CDR2 SASEGT. The receptor's source is a human donor who received an intestinal transplant. The specimen comprised unstimulated CD8+ T cells sorted from spleen or lymph node cells, sampled before intestinal transplant. This rearrangement joins TRBV6-1 to TRBJ2-7; D not certain. The CDR3 loop is CASSERLPYEQYF. CDR3 sequence (DNA): TGTGCCAGCAGTGAGAGGCTCCCCTACGAGCAGTACTTC.